These T cell receptor beta chains were read from a single sample in a study of blood T cell repertoires in COVID-19. Using immunoSEQ multiplex PCR, the repertoire was profiled, and TCRdb retains in-frame clones only, with some absent. The table has 200,000 to 300,000 clones, 86% seen once; the top ten hold 12%. The sequencing input was peripheral blood. These receptors all come from a man aged 80 or over with acute or convalescent COVID-19. CDR3s include the opening cysteine and the closing phenylalanine or tryptophan. The D gene is left open where the match is weak. Expanded clones get a size class; other rows say once, few or many, or leave the size out.

>NA|TRBV11-3|TRBD1|TRBJ2-2
CASGRDRFDGELFF
>once|TRBV3-1/TRBV3-2|NA|TRBJ2-5
CASSPQGAEETQYF
>few|TRBV4-3|NA|TRBJ2-1
CASSQEGISSYNEQFF
>NA|TRBV5-4|TRBD1|TRBJ2-2
CASSLFDREAGELFF
>NA|TRBV7-9|NA|TRBJ1-4
CASSLQGSEEKLFF
>NA|TRBV19|TRBD1|TRBJ1-1
CASKRTGVLEAFF
>NA|TRBV19|TRBD1|TRBJ2-7
CASSRGQGLGEQYF
>few|TRBV10-2|TRBD2|TRBJ2-7
CASSPGERGAVYEQYF
>NA|TRBV7-3|NA|TRBJ2-1
CASSLMSSGSLRSYNEQFF
>NA|TRBV19|NA|TRBJ1-3
CASSTDSDSGNTIYF
>NA|TRBV19|TRBD1|TRBJ2-7
CASSGTGVFAYEQYF
>NA|TRBV5-1|NA|TRBJ2-5
CASSLGIGVRETQYF
>NA|TRBV15|NA|TRBJ2-1
CATSRGGAGVVEQFF
>NA|TRBV7-2|TRBD1|TRBJ1-1
CASSGTGKWSTEAFF
>NA|TRBV14|NA|TRBJ2-2
CASSQRRGNTGELFF
>NA|TRBV2|TRBD1|TRBJ2-2
CASSHRGRPGELFF
>NA|TRBV5-5|NA|TRBJ2-2
CASSLTIAGELFF